This record covers a single T cell receptor beta chain. Clones were sequenced by immunoSEQ multiplex PCR, and TCRdb holds only the in-frame ones, with some missing. Among 65,000 to 80,000 clones, around 85% were seen once, and the ten largest hold about 1.5%. The entry originates in a study of T cells in localized non-small cell lung cancer. The CDR3 is 18 amino acids. Germline CDR1 is SGDLS and CDR2 is YYNGEE. The ends lost 3 bases at V and 9 bases at J; junction bases unmatched: 13. The source of this sequence is a female donor over 55 with stage I lung adenocarcinoma. The V gene is TRBV9, the J gene TRBJ2-1, with 15 bases fitting TRBD2. This sample comprised peripheral blood, obtained before any cancer treatment. Here the CDR3 reads CASSGTSGGAAVGTEQFF. The CDR3 DNA reads as TGTGCCAGCAGCGGGACTAGCGGGGGGGCAGCGGTCGGGACTGAGCAGTTCTTC.